A selection of T cell receptor beta chains follows, all from one sample in a study of blood T cell repertoires in COVID-19. Repertoires were generated with immunoSEQ multiplex PCR, while TCRdb's copy carries only in-frame clones and drops some. There are 35,000 to 50,000 clones in the sample; roughly nine tenths occur only once, and about a sixth lies in the top ten. The sample taken for sequencing was peripheral blood. The receptors come from a man aged 65-85 years with active COVID-19. Both conserved end residues are part of each CDR3. D genes are given only for firm matches. Rows give clone size only sometimes, using once, few, many, or a class for an expanded clone.

d_call clone_size j_call v_call cdr3_aa cdr3_nt
NA NA TRBJ2-3 TRBV5-6 CASSPQGYSTDTQYF TGTGCCAGCAGCCCACAGGGTTATAGCACAGATACGCAGTATTTT
TRBD1 once TRBJ1-6 TRBV18 CASSPGQGNNSPLHF TGTGCCAGCTCACCCGGACAGGGCAATAATTCACCCCTCCACTTT
TRBD1 NA TRBJ1-6 TRBV7-9 CASSGQGQNSPLHF TGTGCCAGCAGCGGCCAGGGACAGAATTCACCCCTCCACTTT
TRBD1 few TRBJ2-7 TRBV3-1/TRBV3-2 CASSQLGQGPPYEQYF TGTGCCAGCAGCCAACTGGGACAGGGGCCTCCCTACGAGCAGTACTTC
TRBD1 NA TRBJ2-1 TRBV7-2 CASSLGGTGKQHEQFF TGTGCCAGCAGCTTAGGGGGGACAGGGAAACAGCATGAGCAGTTCTTC
NA NA TRBJ2-1 TRBV6-5 CASSYTGQASEQFF TGTGCCAGCAGTTACACGGGTCAAGCCAGTGAGCAGTTCTTC
NA NA TRBJ1-4 TRBV19 CASRGGDEKLFF TGTGCCAGTAGGGGGGGGGATGAAAAACTGTTTTTT
NA NA TRBJ2-3 TRBV5-1 CASSPGTYTDTQYF TGCGCCAGCAGCCCGGGAACGTACACAGATACGCAGTATTTT
TRBD1 NA TRBJ1-4 TRBV7-2 CASSFDRATNEKLFF TGTGCCAGCAGCTTTGACAGGGCAACTAATGAAAAACTGTTTTTT
NA NA TRBJ2-7 TRBV10-3 CAIGRLREQSYEQYF TGTGCCATCGGCCGATTAAGAGAACAGTCCTACGAGCAGTACTTC
TRBD1 NA TRBJ1-5 TRBV5-6 CASSSGQGLQPQHF TGTGCCAGCAGCTCGGGACAGGGCCTTCAGCCCCAGCATTTT
TRBD1 NA TRBJ2-7 TRBV6-6 CASSRDRVSSYEQYF TGTGCCAGCAGTAGGGACAGGGTGAGCTCCTACGAGCAGTACTTC
TRBD1 NA TRBJ2-1 TRBV29-1 CSDHPPHRGSYNEQFF TGCAGCGACCACCCCCCCCACAGGGGGTCCTACAATGAGCAGTTCTTC
TRBD1 NA TRBJ2-5 TRBV6-6 CASSRGSRDRAQETQYF TGTGCCAGCAGCCGAGGATCCCGGGACAGGGCCCAAGAGACCCAGTACTTC
NA once TRBJ1-5 TRBV7-8 CASSEWGWTADSNQPQHF TGTGCCAGCAGCGAGTGGGGTTGGACAGCAGATAGCAATCAGCCCCAGCATTTT